The 7 T cell receptor beta chains reported below all come from one sample, sequenced in a study of blood T cell repertoires in COVID-19. Measured with immunoSEQ multiplex PCR; TCRdb has only the in-frame clones, and not every one. This sample has some 70,000 clones, with more than 65% found just once. The sample taken for sequencing was peripheral blood. The origin of the receptors is a woman aged 50 to 65 with acute or convalescent COVID-19.

The chain carries TRBV5-8 and TRBJ2-3; 10 bases agree with TRBD2. With 2 bases clipped from V and 3 bases from J, the junction kept 0 bases outside the gene matches. This CDR3 has 14 residues. Germline CDR1 and CDR2: SGHTS and YDEGEE. Here the CDR3 DNA reads TGTGCCAGCAGCTTTAGCGGGAGGACAGATACGCAGTATTTT. Protein sequence: CASSFSGRTDTQYF.

This sequence joins TRBV12-1 and TRBJ2-3; the table's D call, TRBD2, was not checked against the DNA. TRBV12-1 is labeled a pseudogene. The CDR3 runs to 17 residues. The CDR3 DNA sequence: TGTGCCAGCAGCTTAAAGGGACTAGCGGGTGCAACAGATACGCAGTATTTT. Protein: CASSLKGLAGATDTQYF.

The V call is TRBV29-1, the J call TRBJ1-1, with 7 bases lining up with TRBD1. The J segment lost 11 bases and the V segment lost 6 bases, leaving 9 bases of the junction unmatched. The CDR3 sequence is 11 residues long. Germline values: CDR1 SQVTM, CDR2 ANQGSEA. CDR3 sequence: CSVQGPGGAFF. CDR3 DNA: TGCAGCGTCCAGGGTCCAGGGGGGGCTTTCTTT. Filled out from reference TRBV29-1 and TRBJ1-1, the complete variable domain reads SAVISQKPSRDICQRGTSLTIQCQVDSQVTMMFWYRQQPGQSLTLIATANQGSEATYESGFVIDKFPISRPNLTFSTLTVSNMSPEDSSIYLCSVQGPGGAFFGQGTRLTVV.

The rearrangement uses TRBV28 and TRBJ2-3; 7 nucleotides align to TRBD1. CDR3 length: 15 amino acids. V was pared by 5 bases and J by 6 bases, with 11 bases of the junction left unmatched. Per the germline V gene, CDR1 is MDHEN and CDR2 is SYDVKM. The CDR3 nucleotides are TGTGCCAGCAGTCCCCTATACAGGGGCGGGGATACGCAGTATTTT. Translation: CASSPLYRGGDTQYF. Combining the CDR3 with reference TRBV28 and TRBJ2-3 gives the whole variable domain DVKVTQSSRYLVKRTGEKVFLECVQDMDHENMFWYRQDPGLGLRLIYFSYDVKMKEKGDIPEGYSVSREKKERFSLILESASTNQTSMYLCASSPLYRGGDTQYFGPGTRLTVL.

CDR3 residues: CASNEEYTEAFF. The DNA of the CDR3 is TGTGCCAGCAACGAGGAATACACTGAAGCTTTCTTT. The rearrangement links TRBV2 to TRBJ1-1, with no clear D. Germline lookup yields CDR1 SNHLY and CDR2 FYNNEI. The CDR3 sequence is 12 residues long. Trimming removed 7 bases from V and 3 bases from J, with 9 bases in between.

The chain couples TRBV7-3 to TRBJ2-3, with D possibly being TRBD2 (6 bases). With 1 base removed from V and 1 base from J, the gap between germline ends came to 12 bases. The CDR3 totals 16 residues. CDR1 is SGHTA, CDR2 FQGTGA, per germline. CDR3 protein: CASSLNSGSGTDTQYF. CDR3 DNA sequence: TGTGCCAGCAGCTTAAACTCCGGGAGTGGCACAGATACGCAGTATTTT.

The chain uses TRBV7-3 and TRBJ2-1; 10 bases match TRBD1. Unmatched junction bases numbered 9, after V lost 9 bases and J lost 7 bases. The length of the CDR3 is 14 residues. CDR1 and CDR2 from the germline V gene are SGHTA and FQGTGA. CDR3 sequence reads: CASLQGTGANEQFF. The CDR3 DNA follows: TGTGCCAGTCTTCAGGGGACAGGGGCTAATGAGCAGTTCTTC.